The 15 T cell receptor beta chains in this list originate from one sample, sequenced in a study of graft-versus-host responses after intestinal transplantation (dated by TCRdb to the early 2020s). Their target antigens are unknown. The library was prepared using the immunoSEQ multiplex PCR assay. Drawn from immuneACCESS, this table holds only the in-frame rearrangements with V and J called that TCRdb kept. Clones are partly lost; checked studies trace under half to an unresolved V gene and leave the rest unexplained. The sample has 93,000 or so clones on record, more than 85% of them singletons. Clones ranked in the top ten supply more than 0.9% of the sample. The time point label, read with the paper, signifies: cells obtained before transplantation from donor or recipient. The material sequenced was unstimulated CD8+ T cells sorted from spleen or lymph node cells, taken before intestinal transplant. Source of these receptors: a human donor who received an intestinal transplant.

The chain couples TRBV30 to TRBJ1-2, with 7 positions matching TRBD1. Germline CDR1 is GTSNPN and CDR2 is SVGIG (reference sequence). V lost 4 bases, J lost 5 bases, and 16 bases stayed unmatched. There are 16 residues in the CDR3. The DNA for the CDR3 is TGTGCCTGGATTGACGCGATGTCGGGACAGTATTATGGCTACACCTTC. It translates to CAWIDAMSGQYYGYTF.

The V and J genes are TRBV7-9 and TRBJ1-2; D unclear. This CDR3 is built from 14 residues. The germline CDR1 and CDR2 sequences are SEHNR and FQNEAQ (reference sequence). V lost 5 bases and J lost 0, with 10 bases in between. Written as DNA, the CDR3 is TGTGCCAGCAGCCCAACAACAGCTAACTATGGCTACACCTTC. Protein product: CASSPTTANYGYTF.

This sequence joins TRBV9 and TRBJ2-3, with D perhaps assigned TRBD1 or TRBD2 (5 bases each). CDR1 is SGDLS, CDR2 YYNGEE, per germline. CDR3 length: 16 amino acids. The V end was cut by 3 bases, the J end by 0 bases, with 14 bases between. The CDR3 protein is CASSGPSGLSTDTQYF. As DNA, the CDR3 is TGTGCCAGCAGCGGCCCCTCGGGGCTTAGCACAGATACGCAGTATTTT.

This rearrangement joins TRBV7-7 to TRBJ2-1, with D possibly matching TRBD2 (6 bases). Trimming left V 4 bases short and J 5 bases short, with 15 bases between. This CDR3 spans 15 amino acids. Germline-derived CDR1 and CDR2 are SSHAT and FNYEAQ (reference sequence). The CDR3 DNA sequence: TGTGCCAGCAGCTACGGGACTGAGGAGCACAATGAGCAGTTCTTC. It specifies CASSYGTEEHNEQFF.

This chain uses TRBV7-9 with TRBJ2-2, with D unresolved. The CDR3 totals 15 residues. Trimming shortened V by 3 bases and J by 0 bases, and 8 bases separated the two germline ends. Germline-derived CDR1 and CDR2 are SEHNR and FQNEAQ (reference sequence). In DNA form, the CDR3 reads TGTGCCAGCAGCTTTCTACAGACGAACACCGGGGAGCTGTTTTTT. Its translation: CASSFLQTNTGELFF.

The chain links TRBV29-1 to TRBJ1-1, with TRBD1 as a possible D gene (6 bases). Trimming cost V 6 bases and J 1 base, with 9 bases left between them. Germline CDR1 SQVTM, CDR2 ANQGSEA. This CDR3 spans 12 amino acids. As DNA, the CDR3 is TGCAGCGTGACCAGGGGGAACACTGAAGCTTTCTTT. Its translation is CSVTRGNTEAFF.

This rearrangement joins TRBV4-1 to TRBJ2-1, with TRBD1 identical over 7 bases. The CDR3 length is 17 residues. Germline CDR1 reads MGHRA; CDR2 reads YSYEKL. J lost 3 bases, V lost 3 bases, and 11 bases had no gene match. As DNA, the CDR3 is TGCGCCAGCAGCCACGCGCGAGTTGGGACAGTCTACAATGAGCAGTTCTTC. Translation: CASSHARVGTVYNEQFF.

This rearrangement joins TRBV12-1 to TRBJ1-1. TRBV12-1 represents a pseudogene. CDR3 length: 11 amino acids. The CDR3 nucleotides are TGTGCCACCGGCCGGGCCACTGAAGCTTTCTTT. Its translation: CATGRATEAFF.

This chain connects TRBV7-9 to TRBJ1-2, with D possibly matching TRBD1 (5 bases). V was shortened by 1 base and J by 7 bases, with 19 bases between the two germline ends. This CDR3 spans 16 amino acids. The germline V gene has CDR1 SEHNR and CDR2 FQNEAQ (reference sequence). CDR3 DNA sequence: TGTGCCAGCAGCTTAGGCCCACAGCCTTCTGGGGGTGGCTACACCTTC. Translating it yields CASSLGPQPSGGGYTF.

The J gene is TRBJ2-1, the V gene TRBV9; TRBD1 is a possible D gene (5 bases). This CDR3 is 15 amino acids long. Trimming took 1 base from V and 0 from J, leaving 8 bases between them. Germline V CDR1 and CDR2: SGDLS, YYNGEE. The CDR3 protein is CASSVQGGSYNEQFF. Here the CDR3 DNA reads TGTGCCAGCAGCGTACAGGGTGGCTCCTACAATGAGCAGTTCTTC.

CDR3 region: CASTDFYGYTF. In DNA, the CDR3 is TGTGCCAGCACGGATTTCTATGGCTACACCTTC. The chain employs TRBV6-1 and TRBJ1-2, with D unresolved. This CDR3 is 11 amino acids long. With 7 bases removed from V and 4 bases from J, the gap between germline ends came to 7 bases. Looked up from germline, CDR1 is MNHNS and CDR2 is SASEGT.

This chain connects TRBV19 to TRBJ1-2, with a weak D call TRBD1 (6 bases). CDR3 length: 16 residues. V dropped 5 bases and J dropped 3 bases, with 19 bases sitting between them. The germline V gene has CDR1 LNHDA and CDR2 SQIVND (reference sequence). The CDR3 nucleotides are TGTGCCAGTAGTCTTCGGGACACACCAGCTCACTATGGCTACACCTTC. Translation: CASSLRDTPAHYGYTF.

This clone was recorded only once. J is TRBJ2-7 and V is TRBV19; no firm D call. This CDR3 is built from 14 residues. The germline gives CDR1 LNHDA, CDR2 SQIVND (reference sequence). V shed 5 bases and J shed 0 bases, with 11 bases lying between them. Here the CDR3 DNA reads TGTGCCAGTAGTTTGGGTCCTCTCTCCTACGAGCAGTACTTC. It specifies CASSLGPLSYEQYF.

This chain connects TRBV11-1 to TRBJ1-1, with TRBD1 as a possible D gene (6 bases). The V and J ends lost 0 bases and 7 bases respectively, with 6 bases between them. CDR3 size: 12 residues. CDR1 and CDR2 (germline): SGHAT, FQDESV (reference sequence). CDR3: CASSLARGEAFF. In DNA, the CDR3 is TGTGCCAGCAGCTTAGCCAGGGGTGAAGCTTTCTTT. Supplemented by reference TRBV11-1 and TRBJ1-1, the full variable domain reads EAEVAQSPRYKITEKSQAVAFWCDPISGHATLYWYRQILGQGPELLVQFQDESVVDDSQLPKDRFSAERLKGVDSTLKIQPAELGDSAMYLCASSLARGEAFFGQGTRLTVV.

The V call is TRBV6-6, the J call TRBJ2-1; unclear D gene. With 6 bases removed from V and 4 bases from J, the gap between germline ends came to 7 bases. The CDR3 sequence is 12 residues long. Germline V CDR1 and CDR2: MNHNY, SVGAGI (reference sequence). The CDR3: CASRPEYNEQFF. The CDR3 region has the DNA TGTGCCAGCAGGCCCGAATACAATGAGCAGTTCTTC.